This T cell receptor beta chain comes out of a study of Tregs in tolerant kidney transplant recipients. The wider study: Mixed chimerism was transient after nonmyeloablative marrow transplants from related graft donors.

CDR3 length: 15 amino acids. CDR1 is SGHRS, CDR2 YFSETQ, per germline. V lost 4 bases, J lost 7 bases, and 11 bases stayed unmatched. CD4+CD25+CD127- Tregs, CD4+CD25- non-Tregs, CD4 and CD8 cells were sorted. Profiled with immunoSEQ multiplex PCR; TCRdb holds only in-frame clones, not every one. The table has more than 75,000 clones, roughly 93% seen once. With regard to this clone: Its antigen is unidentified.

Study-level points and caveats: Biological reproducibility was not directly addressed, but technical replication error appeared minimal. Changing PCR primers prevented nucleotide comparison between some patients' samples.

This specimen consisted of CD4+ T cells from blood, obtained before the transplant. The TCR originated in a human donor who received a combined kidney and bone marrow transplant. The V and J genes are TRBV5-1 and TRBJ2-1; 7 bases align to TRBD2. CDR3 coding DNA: TGCGCCAGCAGCAACACTGGGACTATTTCAAATGAGCAGTTCTTC. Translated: CASSNTGTISNEQFF.